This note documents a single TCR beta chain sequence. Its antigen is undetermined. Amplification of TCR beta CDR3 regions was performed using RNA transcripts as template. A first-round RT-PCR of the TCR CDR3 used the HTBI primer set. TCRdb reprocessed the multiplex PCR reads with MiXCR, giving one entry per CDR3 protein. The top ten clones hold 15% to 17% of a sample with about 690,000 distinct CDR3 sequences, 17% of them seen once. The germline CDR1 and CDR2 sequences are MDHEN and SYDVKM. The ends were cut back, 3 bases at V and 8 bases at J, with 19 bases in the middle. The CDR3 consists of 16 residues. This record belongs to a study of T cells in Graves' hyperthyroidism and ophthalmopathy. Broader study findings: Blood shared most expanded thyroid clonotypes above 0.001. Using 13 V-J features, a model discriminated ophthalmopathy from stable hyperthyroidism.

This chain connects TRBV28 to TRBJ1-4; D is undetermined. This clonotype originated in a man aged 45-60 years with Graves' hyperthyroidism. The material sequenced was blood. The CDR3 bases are TGTGCCAGCAGTTTTGAGGGAAAAGGAATCAGAGAAAAACTGTTTTTT. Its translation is CASSFEGKGIREKLFF.